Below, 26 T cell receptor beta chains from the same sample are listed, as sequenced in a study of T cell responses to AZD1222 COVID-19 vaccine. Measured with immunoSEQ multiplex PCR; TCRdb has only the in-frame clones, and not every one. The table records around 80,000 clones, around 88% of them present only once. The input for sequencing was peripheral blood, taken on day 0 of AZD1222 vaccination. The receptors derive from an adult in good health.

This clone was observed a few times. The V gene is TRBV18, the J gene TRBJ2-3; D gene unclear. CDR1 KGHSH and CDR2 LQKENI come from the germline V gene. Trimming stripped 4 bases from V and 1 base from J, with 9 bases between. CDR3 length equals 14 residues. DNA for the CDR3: TGTGCCAGCTCACTGGGTGACGGCACAGATACGCAGTATTTT. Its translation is CASSLGDGTDTQYF. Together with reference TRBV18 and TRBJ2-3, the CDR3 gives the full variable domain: NAGVMQNPRHLVRRRGQEARLRCSPMKGHSHVYWYRQLPEEGLKFMVYLQKENIIDESGMPKERFSAEFPKEGPSILRIQQVVRGDSAAYFCASSLGDGTDTQYFGPGTRLTVL.

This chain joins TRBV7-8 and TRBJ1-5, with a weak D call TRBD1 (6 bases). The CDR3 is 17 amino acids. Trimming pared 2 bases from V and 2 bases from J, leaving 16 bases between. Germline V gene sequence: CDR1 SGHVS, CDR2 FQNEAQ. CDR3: CASSLLGGARGNQPQHF. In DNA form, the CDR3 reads TGTGCCAGCAGCTTACTTGGGGGGGCCAGGGGCAATCAGCCCCAGCATTTT.

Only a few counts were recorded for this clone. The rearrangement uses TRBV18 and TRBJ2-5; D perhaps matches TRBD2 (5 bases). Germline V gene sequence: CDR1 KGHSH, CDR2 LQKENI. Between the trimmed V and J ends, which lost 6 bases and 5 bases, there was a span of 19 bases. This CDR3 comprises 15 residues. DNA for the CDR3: TGTGCCAGCTCCCGATGGGGAGAACTAGGGGAGACCCAGTACTTC. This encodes CASSRWGELGETQYF.

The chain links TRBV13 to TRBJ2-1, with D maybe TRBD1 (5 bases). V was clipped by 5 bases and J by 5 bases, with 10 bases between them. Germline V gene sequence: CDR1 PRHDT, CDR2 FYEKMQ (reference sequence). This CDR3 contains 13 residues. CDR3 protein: CASSPETDNEQFF. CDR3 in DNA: TGTGCCAGCAGCCCCGAGACAGACAATGAGCAGTTCTTC.

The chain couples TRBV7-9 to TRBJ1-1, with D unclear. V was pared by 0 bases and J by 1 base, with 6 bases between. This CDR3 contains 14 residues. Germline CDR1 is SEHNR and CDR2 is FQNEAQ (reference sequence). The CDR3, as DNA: TGTGCCAGCAGCTTAGCAGGACCGAACACTGAAGCTTTCTTT. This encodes CASSLAGPNTEAFF.

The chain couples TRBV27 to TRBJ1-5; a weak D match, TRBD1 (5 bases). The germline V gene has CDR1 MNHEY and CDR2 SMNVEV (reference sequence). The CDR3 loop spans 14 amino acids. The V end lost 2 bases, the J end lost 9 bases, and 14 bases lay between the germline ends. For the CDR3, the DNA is TGTGCCAGCAGTTTAACGGTGGGGGTGAGGCCCCAGCATTTT. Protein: CASSLTVGVRPQHF.

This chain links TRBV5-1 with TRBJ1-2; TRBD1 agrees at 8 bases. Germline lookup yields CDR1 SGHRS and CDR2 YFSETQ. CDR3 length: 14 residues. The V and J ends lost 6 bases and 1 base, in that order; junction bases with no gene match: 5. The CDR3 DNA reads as TGCGCCAGCAAAAGGACAGGGAGTAACTATGGCTACACCTTC. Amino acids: CASKRTGSNYGYTF.

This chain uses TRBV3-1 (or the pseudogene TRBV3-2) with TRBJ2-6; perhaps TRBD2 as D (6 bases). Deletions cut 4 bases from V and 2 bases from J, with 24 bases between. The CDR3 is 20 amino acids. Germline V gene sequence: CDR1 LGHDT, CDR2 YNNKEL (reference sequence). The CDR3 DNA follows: TGTGCCAGCAGCCCGGTTGCTTGGGGGAGGATAGGAACTGGGGCCAACGTCCTGACTTTC. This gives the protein CASSPVAWGRIGTGANVLTF.

In DNA form, the CDR3 reads TGTGCCACCAGTGATTCTGACACCGTCTACAATGAGCAGTTCTTC. Translating it yields CATSDSDTVYNEQFF. The chain links TRBV24-1 to TRBJ2-1, with unresolved D. V lost 2 bases and J 3 bases, leaving 10 bases between the germline ends. Germline CDR1 reads KGHDR; CDR2 reads SFDVKD. The CDR3 is 15 residues long.

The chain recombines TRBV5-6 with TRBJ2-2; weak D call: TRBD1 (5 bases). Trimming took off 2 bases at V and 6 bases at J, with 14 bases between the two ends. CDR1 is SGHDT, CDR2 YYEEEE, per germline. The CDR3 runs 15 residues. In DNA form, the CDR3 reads TGTGCCAGCAGCTTCGAAGGGGTTGGGGCCGGGGAGCTGTTTTTT. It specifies CASSFEGVGAGELFF.

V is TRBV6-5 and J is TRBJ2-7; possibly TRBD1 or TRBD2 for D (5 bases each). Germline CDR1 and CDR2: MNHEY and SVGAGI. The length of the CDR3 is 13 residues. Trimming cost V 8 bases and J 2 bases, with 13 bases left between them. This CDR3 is CASGTGQAYEQYF. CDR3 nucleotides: TGTGCCAGCGGGACCGGACAAGCCTACGAGCAGTACTTC.

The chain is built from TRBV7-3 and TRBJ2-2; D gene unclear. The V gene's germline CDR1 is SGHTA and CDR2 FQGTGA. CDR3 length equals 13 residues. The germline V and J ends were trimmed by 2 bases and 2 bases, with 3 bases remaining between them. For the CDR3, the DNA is TGTGCCAGCAGCTTAGGCAACACCGGGGAGCTGTTTTTT. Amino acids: CASSLGNTGELFF.

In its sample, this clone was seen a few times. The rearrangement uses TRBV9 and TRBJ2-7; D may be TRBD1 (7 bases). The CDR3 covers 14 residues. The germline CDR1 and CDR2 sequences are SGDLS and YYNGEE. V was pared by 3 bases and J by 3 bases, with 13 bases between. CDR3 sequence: CASSGGDSYYEQYF. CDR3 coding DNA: TGTGCCAGCAGCGGGGGGGACAGCTACTACGAGCAGTACTTC.

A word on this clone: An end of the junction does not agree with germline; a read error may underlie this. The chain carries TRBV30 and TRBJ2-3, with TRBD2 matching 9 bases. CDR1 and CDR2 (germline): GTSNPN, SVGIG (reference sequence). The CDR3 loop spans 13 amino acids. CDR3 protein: CAWTGTSRDTQYF. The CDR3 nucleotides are TGTGCCTGGACCGGGACTAGCAGAGATACGCAGTATTTT.

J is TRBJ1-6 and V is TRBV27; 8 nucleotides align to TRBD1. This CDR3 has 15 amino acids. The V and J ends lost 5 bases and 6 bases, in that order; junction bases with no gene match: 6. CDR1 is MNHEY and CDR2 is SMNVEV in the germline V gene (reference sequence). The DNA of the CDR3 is TGTGCCAGCAGTCTCACCAGGGGGCGTAATTCACCCCTCCACTTT. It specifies CASSLTRGRNSPLHF.

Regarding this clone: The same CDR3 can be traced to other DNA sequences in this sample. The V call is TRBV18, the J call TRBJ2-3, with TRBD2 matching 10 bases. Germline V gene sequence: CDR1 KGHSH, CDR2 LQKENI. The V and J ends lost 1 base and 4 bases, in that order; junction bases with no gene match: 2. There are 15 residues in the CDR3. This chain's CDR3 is CASSPLAGGADTQYF. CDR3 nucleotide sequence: TGTGCCAGCTCACCACTAGCGGGGGGTGCAGATACGCAGTATTTT.

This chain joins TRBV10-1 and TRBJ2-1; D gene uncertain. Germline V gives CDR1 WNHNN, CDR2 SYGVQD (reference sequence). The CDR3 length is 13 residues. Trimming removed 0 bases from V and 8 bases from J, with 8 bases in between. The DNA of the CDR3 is TGCGCCAGCAGTGAGTCTGGGGTCCATGAGCAGTTCTTC. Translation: CASSESGVHEQFF.

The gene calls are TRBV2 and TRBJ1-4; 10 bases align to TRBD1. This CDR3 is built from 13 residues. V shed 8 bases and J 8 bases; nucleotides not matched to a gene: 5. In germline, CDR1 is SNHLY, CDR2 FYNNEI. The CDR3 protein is CASGTGVNEKLFF. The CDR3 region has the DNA TGTGCCAGCGGGACAGGGGTAAACGAAAAACTGTTTTTT.

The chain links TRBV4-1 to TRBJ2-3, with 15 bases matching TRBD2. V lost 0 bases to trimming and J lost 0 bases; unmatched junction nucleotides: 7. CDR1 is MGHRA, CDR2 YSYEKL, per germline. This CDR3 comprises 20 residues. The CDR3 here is CASSQDDGTSGGRSTDTQYF. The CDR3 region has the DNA TGCGCCAGCAGCCAAGATGATGGGACTAGCGGGGGGCGGAGCACAGATACGCAGTATTTT.

The CDR3 loop reads CASSKKGISQPQHF. The CDR3 DNA reads as TGTGCCAGCAGTAAAAAGGGGATTAGCCAGCCCCAGCATTTT. The chain couples TRBV28 to TRBJ1-5; possibly TRBD1 for D (5 bases). Germline V gene data show CDR1 as MDHEN and CDR2 as SYDVKM. Trimming took off 5 bases at V and 7 bases at J, with 15 bases between the two ends. The CDR3 spans 14 residues.

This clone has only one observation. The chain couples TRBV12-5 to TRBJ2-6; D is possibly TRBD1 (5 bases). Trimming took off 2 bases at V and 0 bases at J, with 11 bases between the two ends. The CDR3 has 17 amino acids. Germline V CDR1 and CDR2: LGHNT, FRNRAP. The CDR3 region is CASGLFSTASGANVLTF. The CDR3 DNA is TGTGCTAGTGGTTTGTTCTCGACAGCCTCTGGGGCCAACGTCCTGACTTTC. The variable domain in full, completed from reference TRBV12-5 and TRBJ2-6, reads DARVTQTPRHKVTEMGQEVTMRCQPILGHNTVFWYRQTMMQGLELLAYFRNRAPLDDSGMPKDRFSAEMPDATLATLKIQPSEPRDSAVYFCASGLFSTASGANVLTFGAGSRLTVL.

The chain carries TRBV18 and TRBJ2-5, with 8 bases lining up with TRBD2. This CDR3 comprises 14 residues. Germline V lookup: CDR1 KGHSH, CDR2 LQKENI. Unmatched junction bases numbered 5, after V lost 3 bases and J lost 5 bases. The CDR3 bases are TGTGCCAGCTCACCCTCGGGACTAGGTGAGACCCAGTACTTC. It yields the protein CASSPSGLGETQYF.

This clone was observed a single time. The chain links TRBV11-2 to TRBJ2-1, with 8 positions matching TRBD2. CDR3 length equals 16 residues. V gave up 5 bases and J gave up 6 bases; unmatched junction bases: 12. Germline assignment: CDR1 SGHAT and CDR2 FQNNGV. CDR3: CASSPTPGLVGNEQFF. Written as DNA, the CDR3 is TGTGCCAGCAGCCCGACCCCGGGACTAGTAGGCAATGAGCAGTTCTTC. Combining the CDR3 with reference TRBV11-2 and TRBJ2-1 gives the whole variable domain EAGVAQSPRYKIIEKRQSVAFWCNPISGHATLYWYQQILGQGPKLLIQFQNNGVVDDSQLPKDRFSAERLKGVDSTLKIQPAKLEDSAVYLCASSPTPGLVGNEQFFGPGTRLTVL.

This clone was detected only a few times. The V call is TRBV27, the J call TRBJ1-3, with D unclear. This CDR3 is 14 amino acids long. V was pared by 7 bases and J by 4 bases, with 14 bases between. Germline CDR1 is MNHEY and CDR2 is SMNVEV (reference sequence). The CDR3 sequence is CASMDQSAGNTIYF. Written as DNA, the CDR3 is TGTGCCAGCATGGACCAATCGGCCGGAAACACCATATATTTT.

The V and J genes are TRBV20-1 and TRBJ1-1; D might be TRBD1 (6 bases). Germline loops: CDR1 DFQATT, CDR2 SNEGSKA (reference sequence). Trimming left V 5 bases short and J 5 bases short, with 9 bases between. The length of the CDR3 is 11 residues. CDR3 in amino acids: CSAPGVTEAFF. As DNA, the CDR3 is TGCAGTGCTCCAGGGGTTACTGAAGCTTTCTTT.

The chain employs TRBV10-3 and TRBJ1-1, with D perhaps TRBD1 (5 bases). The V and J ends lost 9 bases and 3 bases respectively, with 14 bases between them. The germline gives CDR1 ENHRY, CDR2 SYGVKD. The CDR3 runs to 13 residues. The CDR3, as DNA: TGTGCCATACGACAGATCGAGTACACTGAAGCTTTCTTT. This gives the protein CAIRQIEYTEAFF.